The entry that follows covers one TCR beta chain sequence. CDR3 length: 14 residues. Losses at the gene ends were 3 bases for V and 10 bases for J; bases not matched to a gene: 7. The germline V gene has CDR1 SGDLS and CDR2 YYNGEE. These data originate in a study of blood T cell repertoires in COVID-19. As for the study in general: The study drew acute and convalescent COVID-19 samples from the United States, Italy and Spain. PBMCs, B-cell-depleted T cells, or T cells were the source of the cDNA or gDNA that made up the material.

TCRdb keeps only in-frame clones here, not all; method: immunoSEQ multiplex PCR. Seen here are 250,000 to 350,000 clones, 75% to 90% observed once, and the top ten hold just under 6.5%. The sequencing input was peripheral blood. The chain links TRBV9 to TRBJ1-6, with 7 positions matching TRBD1. The sequence was collected from a woman aged 50 to 65 with COVID-19, enrolled during active disease. CDR3 region: CASSAGGEYSPLHF. The CDR3 region has the DNA TGTGCCAGCAGCGCAGGGGGTGAGTACTCACCCCTCCACTTT.